The clone carrying this T cell receptor beta chain was seen a handful of times. This sample is drawn from a study of T cell responses to AZD1222 COVID-19 vaccine. Repertoires were generated with immunoSEQ multiplex PCR, while TCRdb's copy carries only in-frame clones and drops some. The sample holds about 120,000 clones, roughly 87% seen once. The sequences come from peripheral blood, collected on day 0 of AZD1222 vaccination. The sequence was obtained from an adult in good health.

CDR3 amino acids: CASRGSTGTGANVLTF. The CDR3 coding sequence is TGTGCCAGCAGGGGATCGACAGGGACTGGGGCCAACGTCCTGACTTTC. The rearrangement uses TRBV28 and TRBJ2-6; 7 nucleotides match TRBD1. Trimming removed 6 bases from V and 2 bases from J; junction bases left unmatched: 7. The CDR3 length is 16 residues. The germline gives CDR1 MDHEN, CDR2 SYDVKM.